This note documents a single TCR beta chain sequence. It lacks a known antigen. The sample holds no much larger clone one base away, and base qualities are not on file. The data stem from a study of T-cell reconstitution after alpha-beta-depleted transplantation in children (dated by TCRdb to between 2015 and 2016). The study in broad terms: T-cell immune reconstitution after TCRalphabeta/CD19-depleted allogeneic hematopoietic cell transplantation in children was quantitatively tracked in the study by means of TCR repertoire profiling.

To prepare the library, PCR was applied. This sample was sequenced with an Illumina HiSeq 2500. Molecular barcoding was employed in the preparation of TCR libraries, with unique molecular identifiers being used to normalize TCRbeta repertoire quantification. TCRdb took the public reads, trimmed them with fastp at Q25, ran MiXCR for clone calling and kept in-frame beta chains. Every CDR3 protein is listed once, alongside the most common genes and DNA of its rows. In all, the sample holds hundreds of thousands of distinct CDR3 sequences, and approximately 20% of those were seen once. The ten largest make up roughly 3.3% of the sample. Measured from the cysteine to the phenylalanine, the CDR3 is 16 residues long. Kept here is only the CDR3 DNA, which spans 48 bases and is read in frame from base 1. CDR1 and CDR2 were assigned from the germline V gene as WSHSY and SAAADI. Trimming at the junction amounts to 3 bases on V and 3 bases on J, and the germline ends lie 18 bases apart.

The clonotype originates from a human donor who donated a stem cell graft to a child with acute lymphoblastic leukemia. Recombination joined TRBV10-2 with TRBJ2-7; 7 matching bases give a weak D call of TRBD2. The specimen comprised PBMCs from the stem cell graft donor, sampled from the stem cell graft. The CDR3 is CASSDPTGRDYYEQYF. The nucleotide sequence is TGCGCCAGCAGTGACCCTACAGGGAGGGACTACTACGAGCAGTACTTC.